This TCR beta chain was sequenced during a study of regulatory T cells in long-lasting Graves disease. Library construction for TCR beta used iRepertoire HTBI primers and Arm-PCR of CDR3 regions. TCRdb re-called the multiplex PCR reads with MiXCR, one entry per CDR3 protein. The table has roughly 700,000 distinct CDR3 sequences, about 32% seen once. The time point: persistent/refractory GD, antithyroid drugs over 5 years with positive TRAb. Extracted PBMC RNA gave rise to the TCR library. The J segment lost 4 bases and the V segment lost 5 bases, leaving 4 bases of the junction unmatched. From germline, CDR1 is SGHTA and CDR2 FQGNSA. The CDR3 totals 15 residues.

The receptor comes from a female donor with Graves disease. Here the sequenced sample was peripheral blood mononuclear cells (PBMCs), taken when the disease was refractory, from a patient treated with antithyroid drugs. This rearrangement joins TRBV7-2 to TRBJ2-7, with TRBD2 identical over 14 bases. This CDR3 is CASSMGLAGVYEQYF. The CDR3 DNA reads TGTGCCAGCAGCATGGGACTAGCGGGAGTTTACGAGCAGTACTTC.